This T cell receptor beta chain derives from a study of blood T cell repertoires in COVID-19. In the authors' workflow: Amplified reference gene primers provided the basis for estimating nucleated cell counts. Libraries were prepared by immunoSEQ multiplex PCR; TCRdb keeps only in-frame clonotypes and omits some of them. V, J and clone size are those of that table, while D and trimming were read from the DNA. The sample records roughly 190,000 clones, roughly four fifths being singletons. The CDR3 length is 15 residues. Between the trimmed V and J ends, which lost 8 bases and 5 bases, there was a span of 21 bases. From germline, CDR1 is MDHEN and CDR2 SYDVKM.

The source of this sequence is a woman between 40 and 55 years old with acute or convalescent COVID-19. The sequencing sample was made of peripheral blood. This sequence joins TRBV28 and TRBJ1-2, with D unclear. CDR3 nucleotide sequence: TGTGCCAGCTCATATCTCGAGGGTTCGGGTTATGGCTACACCTTC. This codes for CASSYLEGSGYGYTF.